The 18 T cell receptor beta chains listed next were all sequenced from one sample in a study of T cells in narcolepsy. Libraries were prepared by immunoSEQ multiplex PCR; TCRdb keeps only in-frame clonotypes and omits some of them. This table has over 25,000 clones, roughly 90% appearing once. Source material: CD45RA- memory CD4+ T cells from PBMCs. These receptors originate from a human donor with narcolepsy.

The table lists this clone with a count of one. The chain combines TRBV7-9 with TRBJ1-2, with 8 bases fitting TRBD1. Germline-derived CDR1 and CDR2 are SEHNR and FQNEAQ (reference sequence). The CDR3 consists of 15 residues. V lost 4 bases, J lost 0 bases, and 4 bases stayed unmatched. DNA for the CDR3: TGTGCCAGCAGCTCATTCAGGGGGCCTAACTATGGCTACACCTTC. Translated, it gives CASSSFRGPNYGYTF.

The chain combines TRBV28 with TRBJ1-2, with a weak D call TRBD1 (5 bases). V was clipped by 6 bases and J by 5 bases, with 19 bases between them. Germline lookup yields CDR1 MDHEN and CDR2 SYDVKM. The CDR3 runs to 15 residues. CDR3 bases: TGTGCCAGCAGGGTACCCCAGGGCGGAGGGTATGGCTACACCTTC. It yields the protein CASRVPQGGGYGYTF.

The CDR3 DNA reads as TGTGCTAGTGGTCCCGGGACAGGGTCGGCAGATACGCAGTATTTT. This translates into CASGPGTGSADTQYF. V gene TRBV12-5 combines with J gene TRBJ2-3; 9 bases match TRBD1. This CDR3 contains 15 residues. In germline, CDR1 is LGHNT, CDR2 FRNRAP. The trim removed 5 bases at V and 4 bases at J, leaving 7 bases unmatched.

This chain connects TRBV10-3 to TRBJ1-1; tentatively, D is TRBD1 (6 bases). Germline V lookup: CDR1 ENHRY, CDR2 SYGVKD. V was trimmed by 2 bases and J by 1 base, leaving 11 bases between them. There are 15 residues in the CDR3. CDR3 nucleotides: TGTGCCATCAGTGAGACAGGGCAGGGGAACACTGAAGCTTTCTTT. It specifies CAISETGQGNTEAFF.

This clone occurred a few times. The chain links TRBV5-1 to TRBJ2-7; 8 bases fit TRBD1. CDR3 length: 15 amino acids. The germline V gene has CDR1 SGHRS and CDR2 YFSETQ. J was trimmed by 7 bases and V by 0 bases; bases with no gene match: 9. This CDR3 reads CASSLDQGAIGEQYF. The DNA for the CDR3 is TGCGCCAGCAGCTTGGATCAGGGGGCTATTGGGGAGCAGTACTTC.

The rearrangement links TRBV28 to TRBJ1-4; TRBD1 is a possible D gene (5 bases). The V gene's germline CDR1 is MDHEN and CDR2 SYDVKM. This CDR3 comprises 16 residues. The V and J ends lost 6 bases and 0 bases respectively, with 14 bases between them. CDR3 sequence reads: CASSDSLSTTNEKLFF. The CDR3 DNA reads TGTGCCAGCAGCGACAGCCTCTCTACAACTAATGAAAAACTGTTTTTT.

The CDR3 region is CASSNRDRGREQYF. Here the CDR3 DNA reads TGTGCCAGCAGCAACCGGGACAGGGGTCGCGAGCAGTACTTC. The chain uses TRBV28 and TRBJ2-7; 10 bases are a match to TRBD1. V shed 6 bases and J 6 bases; nucleotides not matched to a gene: 8. Germline lookup yields CDR1 MDHEN and CDR2 SYDVKM. The length of the CDR3 is 14 residues.

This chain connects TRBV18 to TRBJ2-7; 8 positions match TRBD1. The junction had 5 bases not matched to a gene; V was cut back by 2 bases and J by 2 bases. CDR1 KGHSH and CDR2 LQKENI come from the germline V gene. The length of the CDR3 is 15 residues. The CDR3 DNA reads TGTGCCAGCTCACCAGGACAGGGACTCCCCTACGAGCAGTACTTC. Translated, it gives CASSPGQGLPYEQYF.

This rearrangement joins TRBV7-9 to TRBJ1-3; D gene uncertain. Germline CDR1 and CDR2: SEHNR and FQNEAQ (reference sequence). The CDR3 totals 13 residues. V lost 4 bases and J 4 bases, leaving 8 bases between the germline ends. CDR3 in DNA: TGTGCCAGCAGCTCCTCGGGAGGAAACACCATATATTTT. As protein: CASSSSGGNTIYF.

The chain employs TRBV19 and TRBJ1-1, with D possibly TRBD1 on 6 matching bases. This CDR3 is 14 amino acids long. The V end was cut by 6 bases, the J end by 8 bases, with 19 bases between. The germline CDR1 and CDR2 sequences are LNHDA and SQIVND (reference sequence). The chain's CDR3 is CASREQGARPEAFF. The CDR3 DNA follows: TGTGCCAGTAGGGAACAGGGTGCTCGCCCCGAAGCTTTCTTT.

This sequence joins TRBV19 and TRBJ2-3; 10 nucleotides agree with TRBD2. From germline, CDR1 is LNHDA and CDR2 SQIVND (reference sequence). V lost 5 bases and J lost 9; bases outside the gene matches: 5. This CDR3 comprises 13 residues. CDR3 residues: CASSLRTSGTQYF. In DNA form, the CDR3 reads TGTGCCAGTAGTCTCCGGACTAGCGGCACGCAGTATTTT.

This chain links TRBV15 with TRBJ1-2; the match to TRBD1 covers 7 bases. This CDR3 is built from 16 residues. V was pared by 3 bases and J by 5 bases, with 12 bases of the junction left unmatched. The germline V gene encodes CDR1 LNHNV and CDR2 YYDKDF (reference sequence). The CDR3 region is CATSRDVSGGSYGYTF. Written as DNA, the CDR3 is TGTGCCACCAGCAGGGATGTATCAGGGGGAAGTTATGGCTACACCTTC.

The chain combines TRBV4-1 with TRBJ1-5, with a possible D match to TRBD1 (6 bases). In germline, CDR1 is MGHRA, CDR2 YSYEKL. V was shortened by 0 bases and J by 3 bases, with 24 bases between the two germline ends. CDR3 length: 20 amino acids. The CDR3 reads CASSQESQGTGGVANQPQHF. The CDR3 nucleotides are TGCGCCAGCAGCCAAGAATCCCAGGGGACGGGCGGAGTAGCCAATCAGCCCCAGCATTTT.

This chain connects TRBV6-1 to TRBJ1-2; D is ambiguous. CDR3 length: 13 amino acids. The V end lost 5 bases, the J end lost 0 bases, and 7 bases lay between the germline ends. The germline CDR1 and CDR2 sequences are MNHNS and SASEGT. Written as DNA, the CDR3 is TGTGCCAGCAGTATGACTGCTAACTATGGCTACACCTTC. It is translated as CASSMTANYGYTF.

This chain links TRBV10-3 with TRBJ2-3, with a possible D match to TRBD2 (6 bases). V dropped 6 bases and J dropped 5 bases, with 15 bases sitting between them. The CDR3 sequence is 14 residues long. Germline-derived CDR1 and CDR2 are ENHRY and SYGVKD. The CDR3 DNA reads TGTGCCATCAGCGGGACTCCTGTGGGAGATACGCAGTATTTT. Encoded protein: CAISGTPVGDTQYF.

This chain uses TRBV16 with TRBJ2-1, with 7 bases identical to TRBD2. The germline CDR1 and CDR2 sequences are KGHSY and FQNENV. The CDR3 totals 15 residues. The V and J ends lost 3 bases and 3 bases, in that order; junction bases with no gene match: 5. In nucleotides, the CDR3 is TGTGCCAGCAGCCATCCGACTAGCTTCTACAATGAGCAGTTCTTC. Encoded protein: CASSHPTSFYNEQFF.

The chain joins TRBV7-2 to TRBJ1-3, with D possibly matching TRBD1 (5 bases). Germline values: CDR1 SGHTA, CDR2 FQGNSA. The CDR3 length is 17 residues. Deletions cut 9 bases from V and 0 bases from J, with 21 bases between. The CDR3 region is CASSVHPGWGSGNTIYF. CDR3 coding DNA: TGTGCCAGTAGCGTGCATCCAGGGTGGGGCTCTGGAAACACCATATATTTT.

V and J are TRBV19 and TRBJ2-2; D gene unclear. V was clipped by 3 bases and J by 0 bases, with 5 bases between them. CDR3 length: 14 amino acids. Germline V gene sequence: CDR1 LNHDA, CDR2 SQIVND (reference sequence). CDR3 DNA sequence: TGTGCCAGTAGTATGTGGTCGAACACCGGGGAGCTGTTTTTT. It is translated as CASSMWSNTGELFF.